This TCR beta chain derives from a study of blood T cell repertoires in COVID-19. Study in general: Researchers got acute and convalescent COVID-19 samples from the United States, Italy and Spain. PBMCs, B-cell-depleted T cells, or T cells were the source of the cDNA or gDNA that made up the material.

As processed by the authors: It was from reference gene primer amplification that nucleated cell counts were estimated. Profiled with immunoSEQ multiplex PCR; TCRdb holds only in-frame clones, not every one. V and J calls and clone size are those listed in that table; D and trimming were worked out from the DNA. The profile covers about 160,000 clones, with roughly 90% appearing a single time and roughly 19% taken by the ten largest. This clonotype was obtained from a man aged 55 to 69 with active or convalescent COVID-19. Sequencing was done on a sample of peripheral blood.

In nucleotides, the CDR3 is TGTGCCAGCAGTGACTCCCGAGGCGGCTACAATGAGCAGTTCTTC. Amino acids: CASSDSRGGYNEQFF. The chain employs TRBV6-4 and TRBJ2-1; D is unresolved. Trimming took 0 bases from V and 3 from J, leaving 9 bases between them. This CDR3 comprises 15 residues. CDR1 MRHNA and CDR2 SNTAGT come from the germline V gene.